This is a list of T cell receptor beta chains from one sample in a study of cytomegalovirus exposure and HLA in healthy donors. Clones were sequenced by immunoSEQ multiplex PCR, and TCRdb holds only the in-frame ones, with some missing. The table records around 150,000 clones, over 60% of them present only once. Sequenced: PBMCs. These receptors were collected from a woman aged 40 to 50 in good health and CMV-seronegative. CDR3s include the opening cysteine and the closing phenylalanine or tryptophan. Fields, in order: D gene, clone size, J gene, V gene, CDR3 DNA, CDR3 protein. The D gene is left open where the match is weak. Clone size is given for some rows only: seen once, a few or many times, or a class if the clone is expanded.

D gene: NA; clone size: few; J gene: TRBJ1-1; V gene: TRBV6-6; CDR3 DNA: TGTGCCAGCAGTTACGGGCGGAACACTGAAGCTTTCTTT; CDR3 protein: CASSYGRNTEAFF
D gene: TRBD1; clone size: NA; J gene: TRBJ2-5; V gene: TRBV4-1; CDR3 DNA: TGCGCCAGCAGCCGACAACCAGGGGGTCAAGAGACCCAGTACTTC; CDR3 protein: CASSRQPGGQETQYF
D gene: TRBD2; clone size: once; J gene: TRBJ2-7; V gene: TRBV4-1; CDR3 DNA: TGCGCCAGCAGTCCGACGGGACTAGCGGGGGACGAGCAGTACTTC; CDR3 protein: CASSPTGLAGDEQYF
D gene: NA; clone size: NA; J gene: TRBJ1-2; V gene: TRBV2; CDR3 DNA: TGTGCCAGCGAAAGCAGGGCCGACTATGGCTACACCTTC; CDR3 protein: CASESRADYGYTF
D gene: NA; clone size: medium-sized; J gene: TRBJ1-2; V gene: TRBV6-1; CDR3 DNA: TGTGCCAGCAGTACTCGAGGGAAACACTATGGCTACACCTTC; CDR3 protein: CASSTRGKHYGYTF
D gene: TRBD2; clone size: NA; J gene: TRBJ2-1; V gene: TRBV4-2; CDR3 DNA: TGTGCCAGCAGCCAAGAATGGGTAGCGGGGGGGCCTACGGATGAGCAGTTCTTC; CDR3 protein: CASSQEWVAGGPTDEQFF
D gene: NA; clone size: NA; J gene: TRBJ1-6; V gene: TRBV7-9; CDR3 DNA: TGTTCCAGCAGCTTAGAGTCAGGATGGGGCCATAATTCACCCCTCCACTTT; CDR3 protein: CSSSLESGWGHNSPLHF
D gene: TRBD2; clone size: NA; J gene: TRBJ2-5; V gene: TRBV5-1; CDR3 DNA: TGCGCCAGCAGCCCAGGACTAGTCAGAGAGACCCAGTACTTC; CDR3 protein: CASSPGLVRETQYF
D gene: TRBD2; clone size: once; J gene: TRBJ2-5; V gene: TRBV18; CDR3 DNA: TGTGCCAGCTCACCGGGACTAGCGGCCACGAGGGAGACCCAGTACTTC; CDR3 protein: CASSPGLAATRETQYF
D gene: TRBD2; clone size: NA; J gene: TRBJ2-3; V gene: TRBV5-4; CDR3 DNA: TGTGCCAGCAGCGGACTAGCGGAGGCTAGCACAGATACGCAGTATTTT; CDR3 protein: CASSGLAEASTDTQYF
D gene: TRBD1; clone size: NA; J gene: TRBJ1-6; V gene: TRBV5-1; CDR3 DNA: TGCGCCAGCAGCCTGAACAGGGGGTCACCCCTCCACTTT; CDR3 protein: CASSLNRGSPLHF
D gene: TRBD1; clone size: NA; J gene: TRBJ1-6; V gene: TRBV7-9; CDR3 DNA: TGTGCCAGCAGCTCAGGACAGGTTAGGAATTCACCCCTCCACTTT; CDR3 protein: CASSSGQVRNSPLHF
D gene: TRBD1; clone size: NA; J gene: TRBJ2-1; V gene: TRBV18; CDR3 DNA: TGTGCCAGCTCACCTCCGGCCGGGACAGGGGGCCTCAATGAGCAGTTCTTC; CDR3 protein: CASSPPAGTGGLNEQFF
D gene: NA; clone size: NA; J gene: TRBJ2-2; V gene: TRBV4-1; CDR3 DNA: TGCGCCAGCAGCCCGCCGGGACTTCCGAACACCGGGGAGCTGTTTTTT; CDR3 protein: CASSPPGLPNTGELFF
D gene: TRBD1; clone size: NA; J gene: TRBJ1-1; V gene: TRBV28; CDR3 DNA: TGTGCCAGCAGCCGCGGACAGGGATATTACACTGAAGCTTTCTTT; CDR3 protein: CASSRGQGYYTEAFF
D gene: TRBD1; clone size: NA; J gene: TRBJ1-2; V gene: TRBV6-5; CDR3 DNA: TGTGCCAGCAGTTCAGGACCGGGACAGGATAGCGGCTACACCTTC; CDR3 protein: CASSSGPGQDSGYTF
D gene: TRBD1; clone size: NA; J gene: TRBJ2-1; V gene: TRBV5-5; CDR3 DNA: TGTGCCAGCAGCTTGTGGACAGGAGTGGATGAGCAGTTCTTC; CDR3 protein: CASSLWTGVDEQFF
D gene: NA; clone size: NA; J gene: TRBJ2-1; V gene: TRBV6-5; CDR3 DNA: TGTGCCAGCAGTTGGTTAAAGGCCGCGCCGGAGGAGCAGTTCTTC; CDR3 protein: CASSWLKAAPEEQFF
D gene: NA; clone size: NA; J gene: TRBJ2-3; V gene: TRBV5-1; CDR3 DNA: TGCGCCAGCAGCTTGAGCCAGGCCACAGATACGCAGTATTTT; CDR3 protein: CASSLSQATDTQYF
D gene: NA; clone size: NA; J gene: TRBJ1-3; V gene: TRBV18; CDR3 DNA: TGTGCCAGCTCACCCCCATCAGTGGCTGGAAACACCATATATTTT; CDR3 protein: CASSPPSVAGNTIYF
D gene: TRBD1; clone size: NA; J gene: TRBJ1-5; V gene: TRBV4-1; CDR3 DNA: TGCGCCAGCAGCCAAGTCGGCCGGGACAGGGGTTATCAGCCCCAGCATTTT; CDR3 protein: CASSQVGRDRGYQPQHF
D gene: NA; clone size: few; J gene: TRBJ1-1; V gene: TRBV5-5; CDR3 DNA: TGTGCCAGCAGCTTACGAGGGAGGTTCACTGAAGCTTTCTTT; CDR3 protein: CASSLRGRFTEAFF
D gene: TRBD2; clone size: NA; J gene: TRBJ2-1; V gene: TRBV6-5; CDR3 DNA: TGTGCCAGCAGTGAGGGCGGGAGGAACAATGAGCAGTTCTTC; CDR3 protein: CASSEGGRNNEQFF
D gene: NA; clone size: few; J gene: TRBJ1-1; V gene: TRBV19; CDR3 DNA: TGTGCCAGTAGCACGACAGTGAACACTGAAGCTTTCTTT; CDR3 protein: CASSTTVNTEAFF
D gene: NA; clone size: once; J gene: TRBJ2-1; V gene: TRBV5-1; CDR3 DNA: TGCGCCAGCAGAAAGCTAGCTTCCCCTTACAATGAGCAGTTCTTC; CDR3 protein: CASRKLASPYNEQFF
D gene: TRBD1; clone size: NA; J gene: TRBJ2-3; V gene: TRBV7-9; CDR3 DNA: TGTGCCAGCAGCCCCGGGACAGGGTCCATCACAGATACGCAGTATTTT; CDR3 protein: CASSPGTGSITDTQYF
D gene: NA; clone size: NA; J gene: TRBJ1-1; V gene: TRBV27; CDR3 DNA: TGTGCCAGCAGTTTAAGTAATACTAACACTGAAGCTTTCTTT; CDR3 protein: CASSLSNTNTEAFF
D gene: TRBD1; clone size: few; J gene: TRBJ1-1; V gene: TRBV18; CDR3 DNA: TGTGCCAGCTCACCACGACAGGGCGGGAACACTGAAGCTTTCTTT; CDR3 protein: CASSPRQGGNTEAFF
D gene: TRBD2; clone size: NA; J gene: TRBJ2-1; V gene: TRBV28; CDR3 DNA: TGTGCCAGCACCCTAGCGGGGGGCTCCTACAATGAGCAGTTCTTC; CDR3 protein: CASTLAGGSYNEQFF
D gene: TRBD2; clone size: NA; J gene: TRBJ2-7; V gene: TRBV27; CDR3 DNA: TGTGCCAGCAGTTTTCAGCGGGGGAATAGAATCCACGAGCAGTACTTC; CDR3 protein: CASSFQRGNRIHEQYF
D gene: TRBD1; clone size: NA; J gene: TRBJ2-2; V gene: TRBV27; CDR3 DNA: TGTGCCAGCAGCTCGACAGGGGAAATCTCCGGGGAGCTGTTTTTT; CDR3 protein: CASSSTGEISGELFF
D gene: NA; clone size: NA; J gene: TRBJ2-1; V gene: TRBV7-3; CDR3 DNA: TGTGCCAGCAGCTTAAATAGGAGGGGAGCGTACAATGAGCAGTTCTTC; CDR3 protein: CASSLNRRGAYNEQFF
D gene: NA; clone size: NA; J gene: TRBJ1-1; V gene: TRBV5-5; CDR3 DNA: TGTGCCAGCAGCCTAGGAATGTTGAACACTGAAGCTTTCTTT; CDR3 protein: CASSLGMLNTEAFF
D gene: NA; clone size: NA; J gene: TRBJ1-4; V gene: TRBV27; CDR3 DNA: TGTGCCAGCAGTTCCATGGGCAGACCGAATGAAAAACTGTTTTTT; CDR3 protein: CASSSMGRPNEKLFF
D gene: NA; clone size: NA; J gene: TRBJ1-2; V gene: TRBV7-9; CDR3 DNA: TGTGCCAGCAGCTTAGACGGCAGTTTATCTAGCGGCTATGGCTACACCTTC; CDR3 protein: CASSLDGSLSSGYGYTF
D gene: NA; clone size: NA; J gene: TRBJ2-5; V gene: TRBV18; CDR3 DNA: TGTGCCAGCTCGCAAAATCCAGGGGTCCAAGAGACCCAGTACTTC; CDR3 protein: CASSQNPGVQETQYF
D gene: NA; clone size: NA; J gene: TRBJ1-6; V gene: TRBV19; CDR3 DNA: TGTGCCAGTAGGGCTAGCTCCTATAATTCACCCCTCCACTTT; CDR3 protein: CASRASSYNSPLHF
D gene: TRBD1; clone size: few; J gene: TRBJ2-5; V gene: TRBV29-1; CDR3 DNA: TGCAGCGTTGAGGACAGGGGTCTTAGGGAGACCCAGTACTTC; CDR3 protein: CSVEDRGLRETQYF
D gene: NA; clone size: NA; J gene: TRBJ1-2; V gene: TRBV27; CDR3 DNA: TGTGCCAGCAAGCGGGGGCGCAACTATGGCTACACCTTC; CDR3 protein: CASKRGRNYGYTF